The 20 T cell receptor beta chains reported below all come from one sample, sequenced in a study of beta chain features in type 1 diabetes (dated by TCRdb to the late 2010s). Study-wide conclusions, independent of this receptor: Type 1 diabetes patients showed a moderate but significant shortening of TCRB CDR3 length in all four CD4+ subsets.

Receptor amplification or capture employed the immunoSEQ multiplex PCR assay. All of the isolated RNA was reverse transcribed with the High Capacity cDNA Reverse Transcription Kit, so expressed TCRB transcripts were sequenced. What TCRdb holds here is the immuneACCESS table cut down to in-frame rearrangements. Part of the clones is not present; checked against another copy, under half of the missing clones reflect an unresolved V gene, and the others are unexplained. The sample profile shows hundreds of thousands of clones; about a tenth of them were found once. 0.017% of the sample lies in the top ten. The antigens these receptors bind are not known. Sequences were obtained from naive CD4+ T cells from blood. Taken with the paper, the label for cell subset or site translates to: true naive CD4+ T cells. These TCRs come from a young man with type 1 diabetes.

The CDR3 is CASCDRPNTEAFF. The CDR3 DNA follows: TGTGCCAGTTGTGACAGGCCGAACACTGAAGCTTTCTTT. This rearrangement joins TRBV19 to TRBJ1-1; tentative D call: TRBD1 (6 bases). The CDR3 consists of 13 residues. CDR1 and CDR2 (germline): LNHDA, SQIVND (reference sequence). V was shortened by 8 bases and J by 1 base, with 11 bases between the two germline ends.

In its sample, this clone was seen a few times. The rearrangement joins TRBV18 to TRBJ2-6; tentative D call: TRBD1 (5 bases). Germline-derived CDR1 and CDR2 are KGHSH and LQKENI. This CDR3 has 17 residues. V was clipped by 3 bases and J by 0 bases, with 12 bases between them. The CDR3 DNA follows: TGTGCCAGCTCACCGGGGCAGGTCCACTCTGGGGCCAACGTCCTGACTTTC. Protein sequence: CASSPGQVHSGANVLTF.

This clone has only a few counts. This chain uses TRBV5-6 with TRBJ2-2, with TRBD1 as a possible D gene (6 bases). The CDR3 length is 16 residues. The V and J ends lost 0 bases and 4 bases respectively, with 13 bases between them. In germline, CDR1 is SGHDT, CDR2 YYEEEE. CDR3 loop: CASSLVPGVVTGELFF. CDR3 bases: TGTGCCAGCAGCTTGGTTCCAGGGGTCGTCACCGGGGAGCTGTTTTTT. Complete variable domain (other parts from reference TRBV5-6 and TRBJ2-2): DAGVTQSPTHLIKTRGQQVTLRCSPKSGHDTVSWYQQALGQGPQFIFQYYEEEERQRGNFPDRFSGHQFPNYSSELNVNALLLGDSALYLCASSLVPGVVTGELFFGEGSRLTVL.

This clone has a handful of counts. The chain has TRBV25-1 and TRBJ2-3; 8 bases map to TRBD1. Unmatched junction bases numbered 6, after V lost 0 bases and J lost 1 base. CDR1 is MGHDK, CDR2 SYGVNS, per germline. The CDR3 extends over 17 amino acids. CDR3: CASSEYQGAGGTDTQYF. The CDR3 region has the DNA TGTGCCAGCAGTGAATACCAGGGGGCGGGTGGCACAGATACGCAGTATTTT.

The gene calls are TRBV2 and TRBJ2-5; D is perhaps TRBD2 (6 bases). V was cut by 8 bases and J by 5 bases, with 18 bases left in between. Germline CDR1 is SNHLY and CDR2 is FYNNEI. CDR3 length: 14 residues. CDR3 sequence: CASWNGGGGETQYF. Here the CDR3 DNA reads TGTGCCAGCTGGAACGGGGGAGGCGGTGAGACCCAGTACTTC.

This clone has just a few counts. V usage is TRBV11-2 and J usage is TRBJ2-7; D unclear. The CDR3 contains 11 residues. V dropped 3 bases and J dropped 5 bases, with 5 bases sitting between them. The germline V gene has CDR1 SGHAT and CDR2 FQNNGV. The CDR3 region is CASSFGNEQYF. Here the CDR3 DNA reads TGTGCCAGCAGCTTCGGTAACGAGCAGTACTTC.

This clone occurred a few times. The chain recombines TRBV30 with TRBJ1-4; a possible D gene is TRBD1 (5 bases). CDR3 length: 14 amino acids. Between the trimmed V and J ends, which lost 0 bases and 6 bases, there was a span of 11 bases. Germline CDR1 is GTSNPN and CDR2 is SVGIG (reference sequence). The CDR3: CAWSVKGVDEKLFF. The CDR3 DNA reads TGTGCCTGGAGTGTAAAAGGGGTTGATGAAAAACTGTTTTTT.

There are a few counts of this clone. The V and J genes are TRBV7-9 and TRBJ1-1; weak D call: TRBD1 (5 bases). CDR1 SEHNR and CDR2 FQNEAQ come from the germline V gene (reference sequence). This CDR3 spans 15 amino acids. The ends were cut back, 5 bases at V and 2 bases at J, with 15 bases in the middle. CDR3 DNA sequence: TGTGCCAGCAGCCCATGGGGCTTAGCTAACACTGAAGCTTTCTTT. This codes for CASSPWGLANTEAFF.

The chain has TRBV5-1 and TRBJ2-7; D not resolved. The CDR3 covers 11 residues. Germline V lookup: CDR1 SGHRS, CDR2 YFSETQ. Between the trimmed V and J ends, which lost 2 bases and 5 bases, there was a span of 5 bases. CDR3 nucleotide sequence: TGCGCCAGCAGCTTTTCCGACGAGCAGTACTTC. It codes for CASSFSDEQYF.

The sample holds a few counts of this clone. The chain links TRBV7-9 to TRBJ2-7, with a tentative D call TRBD2 (5 bases). The V gene lost 5 bases and the J gene lost 4 bases, with 15 bases spanning the gap. The CDR3 sequence is 14 residues long. CDR1 is SEHNR and CDR2 is FQNEAQ in the germline V gene (reference sequence). This CDR3 is CASSPRARVYEQYF. The CDR3 region has the DNA TGTGCCAGCAGCCCGAGGGCCAGAGTATACGAGCAGTACTTC.

This chain uses TRBV7-9 with TRBJ1-4, with no clear D. V was trimmed by 5 bases and J by 7 bases, leaving 17 bases between them. Germline V gene data show CDR1 as SEHNR and CDR2 as FQNEAQ (reference sequence). CDR3 size: 15 residues. The CDR3 nucleotides read TGTGCCAGCAGCGAGACCCGGGGTCCGGGTGAAAAACTGTTTTTT. This translates into CASSETRGPGEKLFF.

Only a few counts were recorded for this clone. The chain is built from TRBV7-2 and TRBJ2-5; the D gene is possibly TRBD1 (5 bases). V lost 8 bases and J lost 2, with 15 bases in between. Germline CDR1 and CDR2: SGHTA and FQGNSA. The CDR3 covers 14 residues. CDR3 nucleotides: TGTGCCAGCCTCACCCCAGGGCTACAAGAGACCCAGTACTTC. The encoded protein is CASLTPGLQETQYF.

This clone was seen a single time. The chain joins TRBV7-9 to TRBJ2-7, with 9 nucleotides matching TRBD2. The CDR3 extends over 17 amino acids. CDR1 SEHNR and CDR2 FQNEAQ come from the germline V gene (reference sequence). Trimming cost V 5 bases and J 2 bases; bases outside gene matches: 13. The CDR3 region is CASSIMASGVWPYEQYF. CDR3 nucleotides: TGTGCCAGCAGCATCATGGCTAGCGGGGTATGGCCCTACGAGCAGTACTTC.

Only a few counts were recorded for this clone. This chain joins TRBV18 and TRBJ1-3; D is possibly TRBD1 (6 bases). The ends were cut back, 3 bases at V and 4 bases at J, with 13 bases in the middle. The CDR3 is 15 residues long. Germline lookup yields CDR1 KGHSH and CDR2 LQKENI. The CDR3 DNA is TGTGCCAGCTCACCGACAACAGGGACAGGAAACACCATATATTTT. Translating gives CASSPTTGTGNTIYF. Drawing the rest from reference TRBV18 and TRBJ1-3, the complete variable domain is NAGVMQNPRHLVRRRGQEARLRCSPMKGHSHVYWYRQLPEEGLKFMVYLQKENIIDESGMPKERFSAEFPKEGPSILRIQQVVRGDSAAYFCASSPTTGTGNTIYFGEGSWLTVV.

This clone was picked up a small number of times. J is TRBJ2-3 and V is TRBV4-3; 9 nucleotides align to TRBD2. Trimming took 2 bases from V and 4 from J; bases not matched to a gene: 13. Germline V lookup: CDR1 LGHNA, CDR2 YSLEER. This CDR3 region has 18 residues. CDR3 sequence: CASSQTLGRGGAADTQYF. The DNA for the CDR3 is TGCGCCAGCAGCCAAACCCTGGGTCGCGGGGGGGCAGCAGATACGCAGTATTTT.

This clone was counted a few times. The chain has TRBV11-2 and TRBJ2-7, with TRBD1 matching over 7 bases. The V and J ends lost 6 bases and 2 bases, in that order; junction bases with no gene match: 13. The germline CDR1 and CDR2 sequences are SGHAT and FQNNGV. This CDR3 has 16 amino acids. CDR3: CASSPLQGKATYEQYF. The CDR3, as DNA: TGTGCCAGCAGTCCGCTACAGGGGAAGGCGACCTACGAGCAGTACTTC.

The gene calls are TRBV11-1 and TRBJ2-5; 8 nucleotides agree with TRBD1. The CDR3 length is 14 residues. With 5 bases clipped from V and 2 bases from J, the junction kept 4 bases outside the gene matches. Germline V gives CDR1 SGHAT, CDR2 FQDESV (reference sequence). The DNA of the CDR3 is TGTGCCAGCAGCGGGGACAGGTATCAAGAGACCCAGTACTTC. As protein: CASSGDRYQETQYF.

Only a few counts were recorded for this clone. The CDR3 loop reads CASSLLGDSGADTQYF. The CDR3 DNA reads as TGTGCCAGCTCCCTTCTCGGGGATAGCGGGGCAGATACGCAGTATTTT. The chain couples TRBV7-9 to TRBJ2-3; 8 nucleotides line up with TRBD2. CDR1 is SEHNR, CDR2 FQNEAQ, per germline (reference sequence). This CDR3 is built from 16 residues. With 8 bases clipped from V and 4 bases from J, the junction kept 14 bases outside the gene matches.

This rearrangement joins TRBV20-1 to TRBJ1-1, with D tentatively TRBD1 (5 bases). Trimming removed 6 bases from V and 10 bases from J, with 12 bases in between. CDR1 DFQATT and CDR2 SNEGSKA come from the germline V gene (reference sequence). The CDR3 loop spans 10 amino acids. The CDR3 loop reads CSARGRGAFF. DNA for the CDR3: TGCAGTGCCCGAGGTAGGGGAGCTTTCTTT.

The chain is built from TRBV19 and TRBJ1-2; a weak D match, TRBD1 (5 bases). The ends were cut back, 5 bases at V and 7 bases at J, with 17 bases in the middle. The CDR3 totals 14 residues. CDR1 and CDR2 from the germline V gene are LNHDA and SQIVND (reference sequence). The CDR3 nucleotides read TGTGCCAGTAGTCTCCCTCCGGCAGGGTCTGGCTACACCTTC. Encoded protein: CASSLPPAGSGYTF.